Listed below are T cell receptor beta chains from one sample, sequenced in a study of T cells in Graves' hyperthyroidism and ophthalmopathy. TCRdb used MiXCR to reprocess the multiplex PCR reads, holding one entry per CDR3 protein. The profile shows 400,000 to 550,000 distinct CDR3 sequences, approximately 24% of them singletons. Sequenced input: blood. These receptors were obtained from a woman aged 25 to 39 with Graves' ophthalmopathy. CDR3s include the opening cysteine and the closing phenylalanine or tryptophan. D genes are given only for firm matches. Clone size appears in some rows only: once, few, many, or a class for an expanded clone.

d_call: .; j_call: TRBJ2-7; v_call: TRBV20-1; clone_size: many; cdr3_aa: CSARDVSRGGYEQYF; cdr3_nt: TGCAGTGCTAGAGATGTTAGTAGGGGAGGCTACGAGCAGTACTTC
d_call: TRBD2; j_call: TRBJ2-2; v_call: TRBV20-1; clone_size: many; cdr3_aa: CSARELAGARGSAGELFF; cdr3_nt: TGCAGTGCTAGAGAACTAGCGGGGGCCAGGGGATCGGCCGGGGAGCTGTTTTTT
d_call: .; j_call: TRBJ1-1; v_call: TRBV6-1; clone_size: .; cdr3_aa: CASSEDSNSQRFFDEAFF; cdr3_nt: TGTGCCAGCAGTGAAGATTCGAACTCTCAGCGCTTTTTCGATGAAGCTTTCTTT
d_call: TRBD1; j_call: TRBJ2-7; v_call: TRBV6-1; clone_size: many; cdr3_aa: CASRPGTGGNYEQYF; cdr3_nt: TGTGCCAGCAGGCCCGGGACAGGGGGCAACTACGAGCAGTACTTC
d_call: .; j_call: TRBJ1-1; v_call: TRBV5-1; clone_size: many; cdr3_aa: CASSLDRPDGAFF; cdr3_nt: TGCGCCAGCAGCTTGGACAGGCCGGATGGGGCTTTCTTT
d_call: .; j_call: TRBJ1-5; v_call: TRBV19; clone_size: many; cdr3_aa: CASSITAQGNNQPQHF; cdr3_nt: TGTGCCAGTAGTATTACCGCCCAGGGGAACAATCAGCCCCAGCATTTT
d_call: TRBD1; j_call: TRBJ1-3; v_call: TRBV20-1; clone_size: many; cdr3_aa: CSARAGDREAGNTIYF; cdr3_nt: TGCAGTGCTAGAGCCGGAGACAGGGAGGCTGGAAACACCATATATTTT
d_call: .; j_call: TRBJ1-5; v_call: TRBV6-2/TRBV6-3; clone_size: medium-sized; cdr3_aa: CASSDVKSNQPQHF; cdr3_nt: TGTGCCAGCAGCGACGTAAAGTCAAATCAGCCCCAGCATTTT
d_call: .; j_call: TRBJ2-2; v_call: TRBV5-1; clone_size: many; cdr3_aa: CASSDTGSTGELFF; cdr3_nt: TGCGCCAGCAGCGATACAGGAAGCACCGGGGAGCTGTTTTTT
d_call: TRBD2; j_call: TRBJ2-5; v_call: TRBV9; clone_size: .; cdr3_aa: CASSRLAGGPGETQYF; cdr3_nt: TGTGCCAGCAGCAGACTAGCGGGGGGGCCCGGAGAGACCCAGTACTTC
d_call: TRBD2; j_call: TRBJ2-5; v_call: TRBV7-2; clone_size: many; cdr3_aa: CASSLAQGLAIGETQYF; cdr3_nt: TGTGCCAGCAGCTTAGCGCAGGGACTAGCGATTGGAGAGACCCAGTACTTC
d_call: TRBD2; j_call: TRBJ2-3; v_call: TRBV6-2/TRBV6-3; clone_size: .; cdr3_aa: CASSDLAGGPDTQYF; cdr3_nt: TGTGCCAGCAGTGACCTAGCGGGGGGGCCAGATACGCAGTATTTT
d_call: TRBD1; j_call: TRBJ1-2; v_call: TRBV12-3/TRBV12-4; clone_size: many; cdr3_aa: CASSLMPGQTYGYTF; cdr3_nt: TGTGCCAGCAGTTTAATGCCGGGACAGACATATGGCTACACCTTC
d_call: TRBD1; j_call: TRBJ2-5; v_call: TRBV6-5; clone_size: many; cdr3_aa: CASRTGRYQETQYF; cdr3_nt: TGTGCCAGCAGGACAGGGCGGTACCAAGAGACCCAGTACTTC
d_call: .; j_call: TRBJ1-2; v_call: TRBV6-1; clone_size: many; cdr3_aa: CASSPTTTGLGYGYTF; cdr3_nt: TGTGCCAGCAGTCCTACGACTACAGGGCTCGGCTATGGCTACACCTTC
d_call: TRBD2; j_call: TRBJ2-2; v_call: TRBV7-2; clone_size: .; cdr3_aa: CASSTGLVNTGELFF; cdr3_nt: TGTGCCAGCAGCACCGGACTAGTGAACACCGGGGAGCTGTTTTTT
d_call: .; j_call: TRBJ1-1; v_call: TRBV12-3/TRBV12-4; clone_size: .; cdr3_aa: CASRADSPEAFF; cdr3_nt: TGTGCCAGCAGAGCGGACAGTCCTGAAGCTTTCTTT
d_call: .; j_call: TRBJ2-7; v_call: TRBV6-5; clone_size: many; cdr3_aa: CASSYLISYEQYF; cdr3_nt: TGTGCCAGCAGTTACCTGATATCCTACGAGCAGTACTTC